The 32 T cell receptor beta chains below were found in one sample sequenced in a study of CD8 T cells in ankylosing spondylitis. Study results and limitations: A TCR beta motif of 8 or 9 highly homologous variants appeared characteristic of ankylosing spondylitis blood.

MiXCR was run by TCRdb on the 5' RACE reads, yielding one entry per CDR3 protein. The repertoire consists of some 840,000 distinct CDR3 sequences, with roughly 12% occurring once and the leading ten covering roughly 0.51%. For these TCRs, the target antigens are not known. What was sequenced was blood, either unsorted or a sorted T cell fraction (not recorded which). Receptors were obtained from a male donor with ankylosing spondylitis.

In this sample, this clonotype turned up many times. The V gene is TRBV29-1, the J gene TRBJ1-2; perhaps TRBD1 as D (5 bases). Trimming shortened V by 3 bases and J by 3 bases, and 8 bases separated the two germline ends. CDR3 length: 12 amino acids. The V gene's germline CDR1 is SQVTM and CDR2 ANQGSEA. The CDR3, as DNA: TGCAGCGTTGATTGGGGGGACTATGGCTACACCTTC. Translating gives CSVDWGDYGYTF.

Many counts were recorded for this clonotype. This rearrangement joins TRBV20-1 to TRBJ2-3; 13 bases align to TRBD2. The CDR3 runs to 17 residues. Per the germline V gene, CDR1 is DFQATT and CDR2 is SNEGSKA (reference sequence). Trimming removed 7 bases from V and 1 base from J; junction bases left unmatched: 11. The CDR3, as DNA: TGCAGTGTTGAGGGATCACTAGCGGGGGGGCGCACAGATACGCAGTATTTT. This codes for CSVEGSLAGGRTDTQYF.

Of note for this clonotype: Because it lacks the conserved phenylalanine or tryptophan at the end, this CDR3 is likely a read error. The chain carries TRBV10-3 and TRBJ2-3, with D tentatively TRBD2 (6 bases). V was pared by 3 bases and J by 6 bases, with 10 bases between. The CDR3 length is 13 residues. Germline V gives CDR1 ENHRY, CDR2 SYGVKD. The CDR3 DNA is TGTGCCATCAGTGAAGCGGAGGGGGATACGCAGTATCTT. The encoded protein is CAISEAEGDTQYL.

The V call is TRBV24-1, the J call TRBJ2-5, with D maybe TRBD1 (6 bases). Germline V gene lookup returns CDR1 KGHDR and CDR2 SFDVKD. V lost 4 bases to trimming and J lost 2 bases, with 13 bases between them. CDR3 length: 15 residues. CDR3 coding DNA: TGTGCCACCAGTGACAACAGGGTTGGTCAAGAGACCCAGTACTTC. Translated: CATSDNRVGQETQYF.

This chain links TRBV10-3 with TRBJ2-1, with 7 nucleotides matching TRBD2. The CDR3 runs 14 residues. Per the germline V gene, CDR1 is ENHRY and CDR2 is SYGVKD. V lost 5 bases to trimming and J lost 6 bases; unmatched junction nucleotides: 7. The chain's CDR3 is CAISQRGQVNEQFF. CDR3 DNA: TGTGCCATCAGTCAGCGGGGTCAAGTCAATGAGCAGTTCTTC.

This clonotype has just a few counts. The chain couples TRBV4-2 to TRBJ2-5; D is tentatively TRBD1 or TRBD2 (5 bases each). The CDR3 has 17 amino acids. Germline V lookup: CDR1 LGHNA, CDR2 YNFKEQ. V was trimmed by 4 bases and J by 2 bases, leaving 20 bases between them. The CDR3 protein is CASSPMSGLPSQETQYF. DNA for the CDR3: TGTGCCAGCAGCCCTATGTCGGGGCTCCCGAGTCAAGAGACCCAGTACTTC.

The sample holds many counts of this clonotype. DNA for the CDR3: TGTGCCAGCAGCTTAGGGGATTCCAACTATGGCTACACCTTC. Translating gives CASSLGDSNYGYTF. V is TRBV7-9 and J is TRBJ1-2; D remains unclear. This CDR3 comprises 14 residues. CDR1 SEHNR and CDR2 FQNEAQ come from the germline V gene (reference sequence). V gave up 1 base and J gave up 2 bases, with 8 bases separating them.

This clonotype has ten or more counts. This chain uses TRBV12-3 or TRBV12-4 with TRBJ1-1; 12 bases are shared with TRBD1. The CDR3 contains 16 residues. Trimming at V came to 6 bases and at J to 4 bases, leaving 9 bases not matched to a gene. CDR3 DNA sequence: TGTGCCAGCAGCTCGGGACAGGGGGCCGGGGTCACTGAAGCTTTCTTT. As protein: CASSSGQGAGVTEAFF.

This clonotype was picked up a small number of times. V gene TRBV29-1 combines with J gene TRBJ1-1; D ambiguous. The V end was cut by 4 bases, the J end by 3 bases, with 6 bases between. This CDR3 is built from 11 residues. Germline CDR1 reads SQVTM; CDR2 reads ANQGSEA. The DNA for the CDR3 is TGCAGCGTTGGATTCTACACTGAAGCTTTCTTT. It is translated as CSVGFYTEAFF.

The table lists this clonotype with many counts. The V gene is TRBV12-3 or TRBV12-4, the J gene TRBJ2-7; 9 nucleotides match TRBD1. Unmatched junction bases numbered 11, after V lost 6 bases and J lost 5 bases. This CDR3 has 15 residues. The CDR3 DNA reads as TGTGCCAGCAGCCCAATGGGGACAGGGAGCGACGAGCAGTACTTC. It is translated as CASSPMGTGSDEQYF.

V is TRBV7-3 and J is TRBJ2-7; 10 bases map to TRBD1. The CDR3 extends over 15 amino acids. The junction had 9 bases not matched to a gene; V was cut back by 5 bases and J by 5 bases. In germline, CDR1 is SGHTA, CDR2 FQGTGA. CDR3: CASSLTGTGDDEQYF. CDR3 nucleotides: TGTGCCAGCAGCCTCACCGGGACAGGGGACGACGAGCAGTACTTC.

This clonotype was counted at least ten times. This chain links TRBV12-3 or TRBV12-4 with TRBJ1-1; D gene unclear. The ends were cut back, 6 bases at V and 1 base at J, with 9 bases in the middle. This CDR3 is built from 13 residues. The CDR3 coding sequence is TGTGCCAGCAGCCGCCTCCGGAACACTGAAGCTTTCTTT. Protein sequence: CASSRLRNTEAFF.

The sample holds a few counts of this clonotype. The genes are TRBV6-5 and TRBJ1-5; D uncertain. The V end was cut by 2 bases, the J end by 6 bases, with 8 bases between. This CDR3 comprises 13 residues. CDR1 and CDR2 from the germline V gene are MNHEY and SVGAGI. DNA for the CDR3: TGTGCCAGCAGTTACGCGGGCGGTCAGCCCCAGCATTTT. Translating gives CASSYAGGQPQHF.

This rearrangement joins TRBV28 to TRBJ2-5; D might be TRBD1 (6 bases). V lost 6 bases, J lost 1 base, and 12 bases lay in between. From germline, CDR1 is MDHEN and CDR2 SYDVKM. This CDR3 is built from 14 residues. In DNA form, the CDR3 reads TGTGCCAGCAGACCCGGGACATCCCAAGAGACCCAGTACTTC. This translates into CASRPGTSQETQYF.

The V gene is TRBV5-1, the J gene TRBJ2-7, with 8 bases lining up with TRBD1. V gave up 3 bases and J gave up 2 bases; unmatched junction bases: 4. Germline V gene lookup returns CDR1 SGHRS and CDR2 YFSETQ. There are 14 residues in the CDR3. The CDR3 sequence is CASSSSDRAYEQYF. In DNA, the CDR3 is TGCGCCAGCAGCTCATCGGACAGGGCCTACGAGCAGTACTTC.

This clonotype was seen at least ten times. The chain has TRBV20-1 and TRBJ2-3; D is possibly TRBD1 or TRBD2 (6 bases each). The germline CDR1 and CDR2 sequences are DFQATT and SNEGSKA (reference sequence). The CDR3 loop spans 15 amino acids. V lost 6 bases to trimming and J lost 0 bases, with 16 bases between them. The chain's CDR3 is CSALRGGPSTDTQYF. Here the CDR3 DNA reads TGCAGTGCCCTCAGGGGAGGACCTAGCACAGATACGCAGTATTTT.

In nucleotides, the CDR3 is TGCAGTGCTAGAGATCGCCGGGTCAGGGTTGCGGGGGCGTACTTC. This sequence encodes CSARDRRVRVAGAYF. The chain couples TRBV20-1 to TRBJ2-7; a weak D match, TRBD2 (7 bases). Germline V gives CDR1 DFQATT, CDR2 SNEGSKA (reference sequence). The V gene lost 0 bases and the J gene lost 12 bases, with 24 bases spanning the gap. CDR3 size: 15 residues.

The CDR3 region has the DNA TGTGCCAGCAGCCACTCTCCAGGGTATGAGCAGTTCTTC. Protein: CASSHSPGYEQFF. The chain uses TRBV6-4 and TRBJ2-1; the D gene is possibly TRBD1 (5 bases). Germline V gene data show CDR1 as MRHNA and CDR2 as SNTAGT. Trimming removed 6 bases from V and 8 bases from J, with 14 bases in between. This CDR3 is built from 13 residues.

This clonotype has a count of ten or more. The chain employs TRBV20-1 and TRBJ2-3; weak D call: TRBD1 (5 bases). Deletions cut 6 bases from V and 4 bases from J, with 17 bases between. The CDR3 is made up of 14 amino acids. Germline CDR1 DFQATT, CDR2 SNEGSKA (reference sequence). The CDR3 is CSALWQGTADTQYF. CDR3 nucleotide sequence: TGCAGTGCCCTGTGGCAGGGTACTGCAGATACGCAGTATTTT.

This clonotype appeared a few times. V usage is TRBV7-9 and J usage is TRBJ2-7, with D maybe TRBD1 (5 bases). The CDR3 length is 12 residues. Germline V gene lookup returns CDR1 SEHNR and CDR2 FQNEAQ (reference sequence). Deletions cut 4 bases from V and 8 bases from J, with 12 bases between. As DNA, the CDR3 is TGTGCCAGCAGCTCCAGGGCGGTCAAGCAGTACTTC. This encodes CASSSRAVKQYF.

The sample holds many counts of this clonotype. The rearrangement joins TRBV2 to TRBJ1-5; D may be TRBD1 (5 bases). Germline-derived CDR1 and CDR2 are SNHLY and FYNNEI. The CDR3 covers 13 residues. Deletions cut 3 bases from V and 11 bases from J, with 14 bases between. The DNA of the CDR3 is TGTGCCAGCAGTGAGGGGCGAGACCGGTCCCAGCATTTT. This translates into CASSEGRDRSQHF.

This rearrangement joins TRBV20-1 to TRBJ2-7, with D maybe TRBD1 (6 bases). The CDR3 length is 13 residues. Germline CDR1 is DFQATT and CDR2 is SNEGSKA (reference sequence). V was trimmed by 5 bases and J by 3 bases, leaving 14 bases between them. This CDR3 is CSAYDRNDYEQYF. The CDR3 region has the DNA TGCAGTGCTTACGACAGGAACGACTACGAGCAGTACTTC.

This clonotype was seen a few times. V is TRBV20-1 and J is TRBJ2-2, with TRBD2 matching 8 bases. J gave up 5 bases and V 0 bases, and 8 bases lay outside the gene matches. CDR1 and CDR2 from the germline V gene are DFQATT and SNEGSKA (reference sequence). CDR3 size: 16 residues. The CDR3 here is CSARDRQAGATGELFF. The DNA of the CDR3 is TGCAGTGCTAGAGATAGGCAAGCGGGAGCGACCGGGGAGCTGTTTTTT.

The J gene is TRBJ2-1, the V gene TRBV7-2; a possible D gene is TRBD2 (5 bases). Per germline, CDR1 SGHTA and CDR2 FQGNSA. This CDR3 has 14 amino acids. The V end lost 5 bases, the J end lost 3 bases, and 11 bases lay between the germline ends. The DNA of the CDR3 is TGTGCCAGCAGCAGATCCGGGATCTACAATGAGCAGTTCTTC. Amino acid sequence: CASSRSGIYNEQFF.

This clonotype was seen ten or more times. This chain uses TRBV20-1 with TRBJ1-5; no clear D. Between the trimmed V and J ends, which lost 6 bases and 3 bases, there was a span of 12 bases. The CDR3 is 13 residues long. The germline V gene encodes CDR1 DFQATT and CDR2 SNEGSKA (reference sequence). The CDR3 sequence: CSAQRAVNQPQHF. The CDR3 DNA sequence: TGCAGTGCCCAGCGGGCCGTCAATCAGCCCCAGCATTTT.

Many counts were recorded for this clonotype. The chain carries TRBV15 and TRBJ2-3, with no clear D. Trimming pared 2 bases from V and 2 bases from J, leaving 5 bases between. The CDR3 consists of 13 residues. Germline loops: CDR1 LNHNV, CDR2 YYDKDF (reference sequence). The CDR3 DNA is TGTGCCACCAGCAGACTGACCACAGATACGCAGTATTTT. Translating gives CATSRLTTDTQYF.

The J gene is TRBJ1-2, the V gene TRBV14; D is ambiguous. In germline, CDR1 is SGHDN, CDR2 FVKESK. V was cut by 3 bases and J by 2 bases, with 19 bases left in between. This CDR3 has 17 amino acids. The DNA of the CDR3 is TGTGCCAGCAGCCAGGAACCTGAGAGAGCCCGAAACTATGGCTACACCTTC. Amino acids: CASSQEPERARNYGYTF.

This clonotype was seen once. The chain couples TRBV20-1 to TRBJ2-5; TRBD2 might be the D (7 bases). The CDR3 has 15 residues. CDR1 is DFQATT and CDR2 is SNEGSKA in the germline V gene (reference sequence). With 2 bases removed from V and 5 bases from J, the gap between germline ends came to 18 bases. CDR3 loop: CSARRGASGHETQYF. CDR3 in DNA: TGCAGTGCTAGAAGGGGGGCTAGCGGCCACGAGACCCAGTACTTC.

The genes are TRBV9 and TRBJ2-3; D may be TRBD2 (5 bases). Germline V gene lookup returns CDR1 SGDLS and CDR2 YYNGEE. V gave up 0 bases and J gave up 0 bases, with 8 bases separating them. The CDR3 length is 15 residues. Written as DNA, the CDR3 is TGTGCCAGCAGCGTAGCAACTAGGAGCACAGATACGCAGTATTTT. Its protein product is CASSVATRSTDTQYF.

This clonotype appeared a few times. CDR3 bases: TGCAGTGCTAGAGTTAGGTCTAGCGGGGGGGCTTCGTACAATGAGCAGTTCTTC. Translating it yields CSARVRSSGGASYNEQFF. This rearrangement joins TRBV20-1 to TRBJ2-1, with 12 bases matching TRBD2. V lost 1 base and J lost 4; bases outside the gene matches: 11. The germline V gene has CDR1 DFQATT and CDR2 SNEGSKA (reference sequence). The length of the CDR3 is 18 residues.

The chain has TRBV30 and TRBJ1-2, with D hard to call. Trimming removed 4 bases at V and 8 bases at J, with 17 bases between. The CDR3 has 13 amino acids. Germline assignment: CDR1 GTSNPN and CDR2 SVGIG (reference sequence). Here the CDR3 DNA reads TGTGCCTGGACCACAATTAGGACTAGAGGCTACACCTTC. This translates into CAWTTIRTRGYTF.

This chain joins TRBV5-1 and TRBJ2-5, with 7 bases lining up with TRBD1. V gave up 5 bases and J gave up 5 bases; unmatched junction bases: 6. CDR1 and CDR2 (germline): SGHRS, YFSETQ. This CDR3 contains 13 residues. The CDR3 protein is CASRTTGVETQYF. The CDR3 region has the DNA TGCGCCAGCAGGACTACAGGGGTGGAGACCCAGTACTTC.